This paragraph reports one T cell receptor (delta chain). No cognate antigen has been identified for it. Base qualities were left out, and no much larger clone turns up one base away. This specimen comes from a study of γδ T cells in repeated Plasmodium falciparum infection (dated by TCRdb to about 2021). About the investigation overall: In the natural-infection arm, Malian children exposed to intense seasonal malaria transmission were enrolled and compared against age and gender matched Australian children. About five malaria-naive U.S. adults underwent four controlled human malaria infections by bites from P. falciparum NF54-infected Anopheles stephensi mosquitoes over approximately 620 days. Controlled-infection subjects were sampled at baseline, immediately before selected infections, and 21 days after each infection. Malian gammadelta TCR repertoires were analysed cross-sectionally during no-transmission periods and longitudinally across acute febrile malaria episodes. In the study, the shaping of the human gammadelta T cell repertoire by repeated Plasmodium falciparum infection was examined using natural infection in Mali and controlled human malaria infection. What the work shows at the level of the full study, not this receptor alone: In Vdelta2-negative, largely Vdelta1+, gammadelta TCR repertoires, repeated controlled infections appeared to drive waves of new clonotype selection. Generalizability was limited because the Malian cohort came from a small rural village made up predominantly of one ethnic group. Vgamma9/Vdelta2+ TCR repertoires kept a highly stable polyclonal repertoire across time and infection, and many TCRgamma sequences overlapped between individuals. Compared with Australian children, Malian children appeared to have Vdelta2-negative gammadelta TCR repertoires that were more clonally expanded, less diverse and less shared. The controlled-infection cohort was small, limiting analysis of inter-individual variability in gammadelta T cell responses.

Inclusive of the bounding cysteine and phenylalanine, the CDR3 is 22 residues long. Only CDR3 DNA remains: 66 bases, in frame from the first base. For this chain, trimming is 3 bases at the V end and 0 bases at the J end, and the number of junction bases without a gene match is 25. The CDR1 and CDR2 encoded by the germline V gene are GEAIGNYY and EKD. For bulk TCR repertoire analysis, Vgamma9/Vdelta2+ and Vdelta2-negative gammadelta T cell populations were isolated by flow sorting from peripheral blood mononuclear cells. Library preparation was by multiplex PCR. Sequencer: Illumina MiSeq. From each sorted gammadelta T cell sample, both TCR gamma (TRG) and TCR delta (TRD) chains were sequenced. As for the original processing: Repertoire analyses included clonotype tree plots, accumulated frequency of the top 20 clonotypes, diversity index (DI) and D75 metrics. After TCRdb called clones again from the public reads with CATT, rows with identical DNA were merged. The V and J calls, along with clone size, are taken from TCRdb and not from the paper's own processing. The sample table lists 50,000 or so delta-chain clones, around 1.6% of them with a count of one. The ten biggest clones cover around 8.6% of the sample.

The chain uses TRDV2 and TRDJ1; 9 bases in the middle match TRDD3. TCRdb lists no J gene, so it was determined here by aligning the DNA to germline. The sample taken for sequencing was gamma-delta T cells from blood. This TCR derives from a pool of human donors (malaria-infected and uninfected, not separated). The nucleotide sequence reads as follows: TGTGCCTGTGACCCCCCCCCTAAAAATCTCAACTGGGGATACGGGGACACCGATAAACTCATCTTT. The translation is CACDPPPKNLNWGYGDTDKLIF.